This record looks at one TCR beta chain sequence and its context. This entry is derived from a study of blood T cell repertoires in COVID-19. Across the whole study: Sources were T cells, B-cell-depleted T cells, or PBMCs; the material itself was cDNA or gDNA.

Measured with immunoSEQ multiplex PCR; TCRdb has only the in-frame clones, and not every one. The table records about 340,000 clones, around 83% of them present only once. The CDR3 extends over 14 amino acids. V dropped 1 base and J dropped 4; count of bases not matched to a gene: 3. CDR1 is SGHTA and CDR2 is FQGNSA in the germline V gene. This receptor was identified in a man aged 25 to 40 with active or convalescent COVID-19. The genes are TRBV7-2 and TRBJ2-7; TRBD1 aligns across 8 bases. The sequencing input was peripheral blood. This chain's CDR3 is CASSLGDRFYEQYF. CDR3 nucleotides: TGTGCCAGCAGCTTAGGGGACAGGTTTTACGAGCAGTACTTC.